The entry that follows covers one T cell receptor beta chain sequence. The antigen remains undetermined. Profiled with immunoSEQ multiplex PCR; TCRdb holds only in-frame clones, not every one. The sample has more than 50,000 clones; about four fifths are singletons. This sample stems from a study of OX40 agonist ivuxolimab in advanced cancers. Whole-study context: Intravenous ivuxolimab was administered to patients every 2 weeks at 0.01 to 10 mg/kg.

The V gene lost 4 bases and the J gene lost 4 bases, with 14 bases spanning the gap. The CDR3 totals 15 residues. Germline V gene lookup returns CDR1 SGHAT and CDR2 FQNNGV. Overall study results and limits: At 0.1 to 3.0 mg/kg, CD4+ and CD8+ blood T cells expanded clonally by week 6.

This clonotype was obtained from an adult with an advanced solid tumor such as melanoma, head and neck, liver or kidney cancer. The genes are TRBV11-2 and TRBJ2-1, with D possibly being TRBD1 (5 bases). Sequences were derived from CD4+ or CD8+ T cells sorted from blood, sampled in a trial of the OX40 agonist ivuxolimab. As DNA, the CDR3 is TGTGCCAGCAGCTCGCTAGGGGTTGAGTACAATGAGCAGTTCTTC. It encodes CASSSLGVEYNEQFF.